Listed here are 19 T cell receptor beta chains from one sample, sequenced in a study of OX40 agonist ivuxolimab in advanced cancers. Sequenced by immunoSEQ multiplex PCR; TCRdb stores in-frame clones only, minus some. This sample has about 91,000 clones, with 84% found just once. Sequencing used CD4+ or CD8+ T cells sorted from blood, obtained in a trial of the OX40 agonist ivuxolimab. The receptors were sampled from an adult with an advanced solid tumor such as melanoma, head and neck, liver or kidney cancer.

This clone has just a few counts. The chain couples TRBV7-6 to TRBJ1-5; D might be TRBD1 (6 bases). The CDR3 covers 16 residues. Trimming pared 0 bases from V and 2 bases from J, leaving 11 bases between. The germline V gene has CDR1 SGHVS and CDR2 FNYEAQ. CDR3 loop: CASSLAAGEGNQPQHF. CDR3 sequence (DNA): TGTGCCAGCAGCTTAGCGGCAGGGGAGGGCAATCAGCCCCAGCATTTT.

In the case of this clone: This may come from a read error, since a much larger clone is one base off. V usage is TRBV6-1 and J usage is TRBJ1-5; D is unresolved. V was trimmed by 2 bases and J by 2 bases, leaving 10 bases between them. This CDR3 region has 15 residues. CDR1 and CDR2 from the germline V gene are MNHNS and SASEGT. The CDR3 reads CASSEYTRGNQPQHF. CDR3 bases: TGTGCCAGCAGTGAATACACTCGGGGCAATCAGCCCCAGCATTTT.

The genes are TRBV6-5 and TRBJ2-7, with 8 nucleotides matching TRBD1. Germline assignment: CDR1 MNHEY and CDR2 SVGAGI. The CDR3 runs to 15 residues. Trimming cost V 6 bases and J 2 bases; bases outside gene matches: 9. CDR3 in amino acids: CASSQDRDLPYEQYF. The CDR3 nucleotides read TGTGCCAGCAGCCAGGACAGGGATCTTCCCTACGAGCAGTACTTC.

The chain recombines TRBV7-2 with TRBJ1-4; D uncertain. Looked up from germline, CDR1 is SGHTA and CDR2 is FQGNSA. Trimming shortened V by 3 bases and J by 6 bases, and 14 bases separated the two germline ends. The CDR3 sequence is 15 residues long. CDR3 sequence: CASSFSPWGDEKLFF. CDR3 nucleotide sequence: TGTGCCAGCAGCTTCTCGCCGTGGGGAGATGAAAAACTGTTTTTT. Filled out from reference TRBV7-2 and TRBJ1-4, the complete variable domain reads GAGVSQSPSNKVTEKGKDVELRCDPISGHTALYWYRQSLGQGLEFLIYFQGNSAPDKSGLPSDRFSAERTGGSVSTLTIQRTQQEDSAVYLCASSFSPWGDEKLFFGSGTQLSVL.

This clone was detected a few times. The chain uses TRBV19 and TRBJ1-5, with D tentatively TRBD1 (6 bases). The V gene's germline CDR1 is LNHDA and CDR2 SQIVND (reference sequence). The V end was cut by 7 bases, the J end by 4 bases, with 14 bases between. The CDR3 is 14 residues long. CDR3 bases: TGTGCCAGTAACGGCGGACAGCCAAATCAGCCCCAGCATTTT. It translates to CASNGGQPNQPQHF.

This clone was seen once. This chain links TRBV11-2 with TRBJ1-2, with D perhaps TRBD1 (6 bases). The germline V gene encodes CDR1 SGHAT and CDR2 FQNNGV. CDR3 size: 14 residues. V shed 5 bases and J shed 7 bases, with 17 bases lying between them. CDR3 in amino acids: CASSPYQSGAGYTF. The DNA of the CDR3 is TGTGCCAGCAGCCCATACCAATCAGGGGCTGGCTACACCTTC.

The chain joins TRBV11-2 to TRBJ1-5, with no clear D. The CDR3 sequence is 12 residues long. CDR1 is SGHAT and CDR2 is FQNNGV in the germline V gene. Trimming removed 6 bases at V and 4 bases at J, with 7 bases between. The CDR3 DNA follows: TGTGCCAGCAGTCGAGAAAATCAGCCCCAGCATTTT. This encodes CASSRENQPQHF.

This chain joins TRBV19 and TRBJ2-3; D is undetermined. Germline CDR1 reads LNHDA; CDR2 reads SQIVND (reference sequence). The CDR3 runs to 12 residues. Trimming took off 3 bases at V and 3 bases at J, with 4 bases between the two ends. CDR3 sequence: CASSMMTDTQYF. The CDR3 DNA reads as TGTGCCAGTAGTATGATGACAGATACGCAGTATTTT.

The CDR3, as DNA: TGTGCCAGCAGTGAAGCGCCGGCGGACCCCTACGAGCAGTACGTC. It is translated as CASSEAPADPYEQYV. The chain joins TRBV6-1 to TRBJ2-7; D call uncertain. The CDR3 covers 15 residues. Germline V gene lookup returns CDR1 MNHNS and CDR2 SASEGT. V was shortened by 0 bases and J by 2 bases, with 11 bases between the two germline ends.

The chain links TRBV5-1 to TRBJ2-7, with D hard to call. Trimming shortened V by 4 bases and J by 0 bases, and 11 bases separated the two germline ends. Germline V gene sequence: CDR1 SGHRS, CDR2 YFSETQ. The CDR3 runs to 14 residues. The CDR3 DNA is TGCGCCAGCAGCGTGTCGGGTAGCTCCTACGAGCAGTACTTC. This codes for CASSVSGSSYEQYF.

This chain connects TRBV11-2 to TRBJ2-3; TRBD2 matches 12 bases. The CDR3 is 16 amino acids. CDR1 and CDR2 from the germline V gene are SGHAT and FQNNGV. V dropped 3 bases and J dropped 2; count of bases not matched to a gene: 3. This chain's CDR3 is CASSFGLAGITDTQYF. CDR3 in DNA: TGTGCCAGCAGCTTCGGACTAGCGGGGATCACAGATACGCAGTATTTT. The whole variable domain, remainder taken from reference TRBV11-2 and TRBJ2-3, is EAGVAQSPRYKIIEKRQSVAFWCNPISGHATLYWYQQILGQGPKLLIQFQNNGVVDDSQLPKDRFSAERLKGVDSTLKIQPAKLEDSAVYLCASSFGLAGITDTQYFGPGTRLTVL.

The V gene is TRBV18, the J gene TRBJ2-1, with D perhaps assigned TRBD1 or TRBD2 (5 bases each). Looked up from germline, CDR1 is KGHSH and CDR2 is LQKENI. V lost 1 base and J lost 0, with 7 bases in between. This CDR3 contains 15 residues. CDR3 bases: TGTGCCAGCTCACCACGGGGGAGCTCCTACAATGAGCAGTTCTTC. Translation: CASSPRGSSYNEQFF.

The chain carries TRBV19 and TRBJ2-1; either TRBD1 or TRBD2 may fit D (5 bases each). This CDR3 is 13 amino acids long. The germline CDR1 and CDR2 sequences are LNHDA and SQIVND (reference sequence). V was clipped by 7 bases and J by 4 bases, with 11 bases between them. This CDR3 is CASTGWGYNEQFF. In DNA form, the CDR3 reads TGTGCCAGTACCGGATGGGGGTACAATGAGCAGTTCTTC.

This chain links TRBV10-3 with TRBJ2-7, with 7 bases fitting TRBD1. The CDR3 extends over 12 amino acids. J gave up 4 bases and V 9 bases, and 6 bases lay outside the gene matches. Germline values: CDR1 ENHRY, CDR2 SYGVKD. Here the CDR3 reads CAIRDSNYEQYV. The CDR3 DNA reads as TGTGCCATAAGGGACAGTAATTACGAGCAGTACGTC.

The V call is TRBV27, the J call TRBJ2-2, with 10 bases that match TRBD2. With V trimmed by 5 bases and J by 4 bases, 4 bases remained unmatched. The CDR3 loop spans 15 amino acids. Germline V gene data show CDR1 as MNHEY and CDR2 as SMNVEV (reference sequence). CDR3: CASSILAGITGELFF. CDR3 nucleotide sequence: TGTGCCAGCAGTATACTAGCGGGGATCACCGGGGAGCTGTTTTTT.

The V gene is TRBV6-1, the J gene TRBJ2-1; no clear D gene. Germline-derived CDR1 and CDR2 are MNHNS and SASEGT. V was trimmed by 8 bases and J by 12 bases, leaving 14 bases between them. The CDR3 runs to 11 residues. CDR3 sequence (DNA): TGTGCCAGCCAGGCCGGTCGTGGGCAGTTCTTC. This codes for CASQAGRGQFF.

The chain links TRBV6-4 to TRBJ1-1; tentatively, D is TRBD1 (5 bases). Germline V CDR1 and CDR2: MRHNA, SNTAGT. The CDR3 sequence is 14 residues long. With 5 bases removed from V and 1 base from J, the gap between germline ends came to 11 bases. CDR3 nucleotide sequence: TGTGCCAGCAGTCCAGGGCTGGGGAACACTGAAGCTTTCTTT. Amino acids: CASSPGLGNTEAFF.

This chain connects TRBV5-6 to TRBJ2-5, with 7 bases that match TRBD2. V lost 4 bases and J lost 4; bases outside the gene matches: 7. Germline lookup yields CDR1 SGHDT and CDR2 YYEEEE. The CDR3 has 14 amino acids. CDR3 sequence: CASSTRTSGETQYF. As DNA, the CDR3 is TGTGCCAGCAGCACCAGGACTAGTGGAGAGACCCAGTACTTC.

This clone turned up a few times. V is TRBV6-6 and J is TRBJ1-1; D is uncertain. The CDR3 contains 13 residues. V lost 2 bases to trimming and J lost 1 base, with 5 bases between them. Germline V gene lookup returns CDR1 MNHNY and CDR2 SVGAGI (reference sequence). The CDR3 region is CASSYGQNTEAFF. The CDR3 nucleotides are TGTGCCAGCAGTTACGGGCAGAACACTGAAGCTTTCTTT.